The entry below gives a single TCR beta chain sequence along with its context. Some clones are missing from TCRdb's copy, which holds only in-frame ones; the method was immunoSEQ multiplex PCR. The repertoire holds roughly 45,000 clones, with around 81% as singletons. These data belong to a study of pediatric ulcerative colitis. With 0 bases clipped from V and 0 bases from J, the junction kept 8 bases outside the gene matches. Germline V gene data show CDR1 as SGHRS and CDR2 as YFSETQ. This CDR3 has 18 amino acids. Rectal tissue came from one to two pinch biopsies taken at colonoscopy. The specimen was gut tissue. J is TRBJ2-4 and V is TRBV5-1; 8 bases align to TRBD2. This TCR was recovered from a girl under 18 with moderate ulcerative colitis. The CDR3 DNA reads TGCGCCAGCAGCTTGGATGGTAGCGGGGTGCTAGCCAAAAACATTCAGTACTTC. Its translation is CASSLDGSGVLAKNIQYF.